This T cell receptor beta chain was sequenced during a study of blood T cell repertoires in COVID-19. Repertoires were generated with immunoSEQ multiplex PCR, while TCRdb's copy carries only in-frame clones and drops some. This table has about 140,000 clones, about four fifths appearing once. CDR1 KGHDR and CDR2 SFDVKD come from the germline V gene. This CDR3 has 15 amino acids. V was shortened by 3 bases and J by 5 bases, with 13 bases between the two germline ends. Material: peripheral blood. The rearrangement joins TRBV24-1 to TRBJ2-1, with D maybe TRBD1 (6 bases). This sequence was found in a human donor in a cohort sampled during active COVID-19. Here the CDR3 DNA reads TGTGCCACCAGTGATCCTCACAGGGTCCACAATGAGCAGTTCTTC. This translates into CATSDPHRVHNEQFF.